This TCR beta chain is drawn from a study of T cells in localized non-small cell lung cancer. This CDR3 has 12 residues. V lost 11 bases and J 1 base, leaving 10 bases between the germline ends. CDR1 is SGHVS and CDR2 is FQNEAQ in the germline V gene. Overall study findings and caveats: Sequencing, confined to only one tumor region, leaves heterogeneity possible. Adjacent uninvolved lung had the highest clonality, suggesting focused antigen responses. An association was observed between higher blood T cell density and longer overall survival. Adjacent lung exhibited a median of 57 among the 100 most abundant tumor clones.

TCRdb keeps only in-frame clones here, not all; method: immunoSEQ multiplex PCR. The repertoire includes more than 45,000 clones, just over 85% of them detected once, and 15% to 20% sits in the top ten. On this clone: Its matching antigen is unknown.

The sequenced sample was peripheral blood, obtained before any cancer treatment. This chain connects TRBV7-8 to TRBJ2-3, with unresolved D. The sequence derives from a male donor at least 60 years old with stage III squamous cell lung carcinoma. The CDR3 coding sequence is TGTGCCGCCTCGGTGGGCACAGATACGCAGTATTTT. Translating it yields CAASVGTDTQYF.